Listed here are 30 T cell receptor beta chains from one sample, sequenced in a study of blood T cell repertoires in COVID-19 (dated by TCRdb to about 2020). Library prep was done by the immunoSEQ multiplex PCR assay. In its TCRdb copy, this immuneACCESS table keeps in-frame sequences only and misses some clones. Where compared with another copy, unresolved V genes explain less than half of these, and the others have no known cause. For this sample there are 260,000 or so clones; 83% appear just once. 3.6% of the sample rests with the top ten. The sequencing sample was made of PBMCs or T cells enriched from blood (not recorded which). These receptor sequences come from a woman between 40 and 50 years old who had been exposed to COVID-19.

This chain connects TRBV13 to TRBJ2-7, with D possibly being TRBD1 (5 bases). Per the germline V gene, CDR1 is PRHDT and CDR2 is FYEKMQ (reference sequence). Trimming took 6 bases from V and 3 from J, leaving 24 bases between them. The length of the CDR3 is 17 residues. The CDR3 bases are TGTGCCAGCAGAAAAAGTCTGGGGCCTGATCTAGGCTACGAGCAGTACTTC. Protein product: CASRKSLGPDLGYEQYF.

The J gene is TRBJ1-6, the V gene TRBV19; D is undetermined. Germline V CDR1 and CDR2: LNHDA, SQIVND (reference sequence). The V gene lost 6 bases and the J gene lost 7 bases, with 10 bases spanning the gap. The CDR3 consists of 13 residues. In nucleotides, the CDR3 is TGTGCCAGTAGGGGCGGGGAAAATTCACCCCTCCACTTT. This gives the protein CASRGGENSPLHF.

CDR3 region: CASSDRHRYTF. In DNA form, the CDR3 reads TGTGCCAGCAGTGACCGACACCGCTACACCTTC. V is TRBV6-1 and J is TRBJ1-2; D remains unclear. Deletions cut 3 bases from V and 9 bases from J, with 8 bases between. Germline-derived CDR1 and CDR2 are MNHNS and SASEGT. The CDR3 has 11 residues.

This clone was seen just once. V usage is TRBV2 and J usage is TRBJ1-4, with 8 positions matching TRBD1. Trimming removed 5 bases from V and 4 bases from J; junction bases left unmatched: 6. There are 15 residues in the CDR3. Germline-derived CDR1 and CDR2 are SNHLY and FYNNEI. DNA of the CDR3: TGTGCCAGCAGTAATAACAGGGGGGGTAATGAAAAACTGTTTTTT. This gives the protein CASSNNRGGNEKLFF.

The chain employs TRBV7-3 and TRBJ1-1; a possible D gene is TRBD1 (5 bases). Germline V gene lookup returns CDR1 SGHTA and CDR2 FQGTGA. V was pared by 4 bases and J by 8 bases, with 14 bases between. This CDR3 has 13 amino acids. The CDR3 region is CASSSREGQEAFF. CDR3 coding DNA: TGTGCCAGCAGCTCTCGGGAGGGGCAAGAAGCTTTCTTT.

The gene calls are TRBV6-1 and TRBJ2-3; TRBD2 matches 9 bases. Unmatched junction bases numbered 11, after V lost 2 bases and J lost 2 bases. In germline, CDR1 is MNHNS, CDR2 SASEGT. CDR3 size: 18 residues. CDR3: CASSESLGAGGLTDTQYF. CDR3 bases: TGTGCCAGCAGTGAAAGTCTGGGGGCGGGGGGGCTCACAGATACGCAGTATTTT.

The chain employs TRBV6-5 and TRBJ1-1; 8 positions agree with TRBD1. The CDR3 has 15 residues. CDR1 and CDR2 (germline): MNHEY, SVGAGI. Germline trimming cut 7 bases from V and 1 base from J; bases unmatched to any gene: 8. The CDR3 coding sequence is TGTGCCAGCATCGGCTTGGGGACAGGGAACACTGAAGCTTTCTTT. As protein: CASIGLGTGNTEAFF.

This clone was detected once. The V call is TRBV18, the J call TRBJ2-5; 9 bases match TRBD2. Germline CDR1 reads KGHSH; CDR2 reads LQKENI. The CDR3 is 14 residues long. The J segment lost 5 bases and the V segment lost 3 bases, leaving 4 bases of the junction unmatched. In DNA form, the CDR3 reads TGTGCCAGCTCACCGGCGGGGGGGCCCGAGACCCAGTACTTC. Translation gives CASSPAGGPETQYF. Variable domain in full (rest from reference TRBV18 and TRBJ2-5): NAGVMQNPRHLVRRRGQEARLRCSPMKGHSHVYWYRQLPEEGLKFMVYLQKENIIDESGMPKERFSAEFPKEGPSILRIQQVVRGDSAAYFCASSPAGGPETQYFGPGTRLLVL.

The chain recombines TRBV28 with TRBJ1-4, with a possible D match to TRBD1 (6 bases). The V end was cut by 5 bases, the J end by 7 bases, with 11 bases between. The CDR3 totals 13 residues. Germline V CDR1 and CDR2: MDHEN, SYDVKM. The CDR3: CASSLGGGEKLFF. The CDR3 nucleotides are TGTGCCAGCAGTCTAGGGGGTGGTGAAAAACTGTTTTTT.

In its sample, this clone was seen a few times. CDR3 nucleotide sequence: TGTGCCAGCAGGCTAGCGGGGGCCGACAATGAGCAGTTCTTC. Translation gives CASRLAGADNEQFF. The genes are TRBV5-4 and TRBJ2-1; 10 bases match TRBD2. In germline, CDR1 is SGHNT, CDR2 YYREEE (reference sequence). V lost 5 bases and J lost 5; bases outside the gene matches: 4. There are 14 residues in the CDR3.

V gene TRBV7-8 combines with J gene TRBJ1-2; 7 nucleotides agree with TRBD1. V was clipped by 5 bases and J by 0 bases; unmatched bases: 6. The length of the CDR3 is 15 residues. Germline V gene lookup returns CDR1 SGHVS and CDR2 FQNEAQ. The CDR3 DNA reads TGTGCCAGCAGCCCAAACAGGGGACCTAACTATGGCTACACCTTC. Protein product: CASSPNRGPNYGYTF.

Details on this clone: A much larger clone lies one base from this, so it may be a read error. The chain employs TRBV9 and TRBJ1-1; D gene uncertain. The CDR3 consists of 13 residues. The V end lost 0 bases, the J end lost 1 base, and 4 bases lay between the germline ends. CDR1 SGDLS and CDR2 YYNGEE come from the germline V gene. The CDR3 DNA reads TGTGCCAGCAGCGTAGACACGAACACTGAAGCTTTCTTT. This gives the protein CASSVDTNTEAFF.

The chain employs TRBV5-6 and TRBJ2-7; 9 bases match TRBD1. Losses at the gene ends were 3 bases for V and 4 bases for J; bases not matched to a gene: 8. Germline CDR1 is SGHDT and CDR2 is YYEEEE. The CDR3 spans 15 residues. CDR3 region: CASSSVPGQGYEQYF. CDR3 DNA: TGTGCCAGCAGCTCCGTCCCGGGACAGGGATACGAGCAGTACTTC.

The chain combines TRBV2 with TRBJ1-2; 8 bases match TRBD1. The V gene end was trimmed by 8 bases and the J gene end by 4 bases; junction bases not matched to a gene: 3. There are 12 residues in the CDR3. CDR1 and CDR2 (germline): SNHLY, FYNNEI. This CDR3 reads CASGQGPYGYTF. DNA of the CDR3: TGTGCCAGCGGACAGGGACCCTATGGCTACACCTTC.

Here the CDR3 reads CATSTYRGAEAFF. As DNA, the CDR3 is TGTGCCACCAGCACTTATAGGGGCGCTGAAGCTTTCTTT. V and J are TRBV15 and TRBJ1-1; D is perhaps TRBD1 (5 bases). V lost 4 bases and J 6 bases, leaving 12 bases between the germline ends. CDR1 is LNHNV and CDR2 is YYDKDF in the germline V gene (reference sequence). This CDR3 contains 13 residues.

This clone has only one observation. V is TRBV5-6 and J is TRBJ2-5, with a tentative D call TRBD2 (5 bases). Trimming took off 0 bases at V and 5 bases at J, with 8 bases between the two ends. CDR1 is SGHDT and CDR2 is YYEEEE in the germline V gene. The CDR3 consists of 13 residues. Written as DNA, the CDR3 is TGTGCCAGCAGCTTGGCCTCGGGGGAGACCCAGTACTTC. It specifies CASSLASGETQYF.

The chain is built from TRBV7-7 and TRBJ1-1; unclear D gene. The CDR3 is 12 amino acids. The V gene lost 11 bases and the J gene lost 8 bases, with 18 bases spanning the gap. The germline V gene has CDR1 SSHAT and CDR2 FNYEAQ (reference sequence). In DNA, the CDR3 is TGTGCCGCGTTTGCCTCGGGAGGGGAAGCTTTCTTT. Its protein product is CAAFASGGEAFF.

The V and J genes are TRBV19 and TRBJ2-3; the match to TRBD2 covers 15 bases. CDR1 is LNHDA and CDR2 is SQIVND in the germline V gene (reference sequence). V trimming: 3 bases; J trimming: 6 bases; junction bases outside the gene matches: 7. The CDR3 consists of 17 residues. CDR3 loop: CASSMGLAGGVPDTQYF. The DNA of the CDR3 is TGTGCCAGTAGTATGGGACTAGCGGGGGGAGTGCCGGATACGCAGTATTTT.

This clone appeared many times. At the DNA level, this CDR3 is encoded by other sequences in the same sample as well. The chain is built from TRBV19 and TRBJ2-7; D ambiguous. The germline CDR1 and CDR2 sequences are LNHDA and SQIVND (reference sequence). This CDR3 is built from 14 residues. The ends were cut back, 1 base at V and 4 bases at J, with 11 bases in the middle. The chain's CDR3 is CASSIVAGGYEQYF. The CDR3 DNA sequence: TGTGCCAGTAGTATAGTGGCAGGTGGATACGAGCAGTACTTC.

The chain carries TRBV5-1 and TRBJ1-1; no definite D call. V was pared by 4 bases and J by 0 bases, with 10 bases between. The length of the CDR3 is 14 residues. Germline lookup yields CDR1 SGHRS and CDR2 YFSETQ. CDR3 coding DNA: TGCGCCAGCAGCGAGACACCCATGAACACTGAAGCTTTCTTT. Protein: CASSETPMNTEAFF.

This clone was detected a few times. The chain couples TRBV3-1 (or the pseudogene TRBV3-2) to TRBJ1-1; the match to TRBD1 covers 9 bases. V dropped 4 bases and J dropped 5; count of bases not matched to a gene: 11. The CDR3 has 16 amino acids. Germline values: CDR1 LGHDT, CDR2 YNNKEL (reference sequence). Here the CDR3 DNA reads TGTGCCAGCAGCCGAAGCGAACAGGGGGCAGGGACTGAAGCTTTCTTT. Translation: CASSRSEQGAGTEAFF.

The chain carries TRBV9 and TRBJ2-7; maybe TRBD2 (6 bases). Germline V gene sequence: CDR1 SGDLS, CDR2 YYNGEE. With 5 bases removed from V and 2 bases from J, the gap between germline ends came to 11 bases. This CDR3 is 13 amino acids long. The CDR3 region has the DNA TGTGCCAGCAGAGACCGGGGGACCTACGAGCAGTACTTC. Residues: CASRDRGTYEQYF.

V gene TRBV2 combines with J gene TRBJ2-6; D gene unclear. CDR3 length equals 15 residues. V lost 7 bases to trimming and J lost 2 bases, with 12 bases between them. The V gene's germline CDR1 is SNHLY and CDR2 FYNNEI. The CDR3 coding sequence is TGTGCCAGCACTCAGGCCCCTACTGGGGCCAACGTCCTGACTTTC. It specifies CASTQAPTGANVLTF. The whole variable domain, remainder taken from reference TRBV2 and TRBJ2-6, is EPEVTQTPSHQVTQMGQEVILRCVPISNHLYFYWYRQILGQKVEFLVSFYNNEISEKSEIFDDQFSVERPDGSNFTLKIRSTKLEDSAMYFCASTQAPTGANVLTFGAGSRLTVL.

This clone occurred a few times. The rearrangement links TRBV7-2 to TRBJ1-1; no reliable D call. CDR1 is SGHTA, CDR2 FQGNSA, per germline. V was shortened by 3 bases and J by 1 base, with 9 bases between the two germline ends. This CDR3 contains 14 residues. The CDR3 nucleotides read TGTGCCAGCAGCTTCAATTCATGGAACACTGAAGCTTTCTTT. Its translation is CASSFNSWNTEAFF.

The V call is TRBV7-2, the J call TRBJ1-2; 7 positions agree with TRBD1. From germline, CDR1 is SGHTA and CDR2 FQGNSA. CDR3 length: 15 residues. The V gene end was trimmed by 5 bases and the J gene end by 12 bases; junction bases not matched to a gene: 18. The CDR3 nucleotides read TGTGCCAGCAGCCCGTTACAGGGGTTATTGTTGCTTGACACCTTC. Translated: CASSPLQGLLLLDTF.

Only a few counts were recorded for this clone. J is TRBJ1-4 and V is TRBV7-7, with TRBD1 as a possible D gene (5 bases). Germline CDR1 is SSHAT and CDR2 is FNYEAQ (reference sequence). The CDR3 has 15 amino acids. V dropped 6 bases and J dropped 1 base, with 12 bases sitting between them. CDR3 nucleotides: TGTGCCAGCAGTAAAACGGGGGGAACTAATGAAAAACTGTTTTTT. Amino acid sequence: CASSKTGGTNEKLFF.

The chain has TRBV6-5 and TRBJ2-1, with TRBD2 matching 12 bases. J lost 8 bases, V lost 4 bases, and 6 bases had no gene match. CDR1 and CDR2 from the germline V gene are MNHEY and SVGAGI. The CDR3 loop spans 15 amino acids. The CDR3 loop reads CASSLGTSGQDEQFF. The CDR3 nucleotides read TGTGCCAGCAGTTTGGGGACTAGCGGGCAGGATGAGCAGTTCTTC.

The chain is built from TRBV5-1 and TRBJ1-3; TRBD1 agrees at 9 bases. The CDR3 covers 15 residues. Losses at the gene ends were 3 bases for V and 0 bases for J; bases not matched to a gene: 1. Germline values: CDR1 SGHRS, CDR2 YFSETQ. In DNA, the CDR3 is TGCGCCAGCAGCTCGACAGGGGGCTCTGGAAACACCATATATTTT. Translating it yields CASSSTGGSGNTIYF.

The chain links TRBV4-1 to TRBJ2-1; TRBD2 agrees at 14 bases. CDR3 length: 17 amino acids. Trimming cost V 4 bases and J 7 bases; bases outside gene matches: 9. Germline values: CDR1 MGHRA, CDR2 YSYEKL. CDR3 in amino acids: CASSPHLTSGGANEQFF. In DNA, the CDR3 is TGCGCCAGCAGCCCTCATTTGACTAGCGGGGGGGCAAATGAGCAGTTCTTC.

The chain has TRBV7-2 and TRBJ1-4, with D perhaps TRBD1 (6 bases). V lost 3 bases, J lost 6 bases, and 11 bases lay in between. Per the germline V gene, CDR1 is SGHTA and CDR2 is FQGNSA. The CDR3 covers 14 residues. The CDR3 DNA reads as TGTGCCAGCAGCTTGGGGCAGGGGCATGAAAAACTGTTTTTT. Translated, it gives CASSLGQGHEKLFF. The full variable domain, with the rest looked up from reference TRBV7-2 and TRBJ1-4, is GAGVSQSPSNKVTEKGKDVELRCDPISGHTALYWYRQSLGQGLEFLIYFQGNSAPDKSGLPSDRFSAERTGGSVSTLTIQRTQQEDSAVYLCASSLGQGHEKLFFGSGTQLSVL.